This T cell receptor beta chain is from a study of cytomegalovirus exposure and HLA in healthy donors. Study-wide results and limits: The study designated fewer than 200 TCR beta chains cytomegalovirus-associated.

Germline assignment: CDR1 LNHDA and CDR2 SQIVND (reference sequence). The CDR3 contains 16 residues. J lost 2 bases, V lost 0 bases, and 4 bases had no gene match. Sequencing used immunoSEQ multiplex PCR; TCRdb keeps in-frame clones, though not all of them. The table includes some 71,000 clones, about 95% detected once. A single count supports this clone. Its antigen is undetermined. Input material: PBMCs. The source is a woman aged 18-29 years in good health and CMV-seronegative. The chain combines TRBV19 with TRBJ1-5, with 7 positions matching TRBD1. CDR3 protein: CASSIEPGGGNQPQHF. CDR3 coding DNA: TGTGCCAGTAGTATAGAGCCAGGGGGTGGCAATCAGCCCCAGCATTTT.